The 2 T cell receptor beta chains presented below share a single source sample, sequenced in a study of breast tumors, draining lymph nodes, adjacent tissues. TCRdb re-called the multiplex PCR reads through MiXCR, storing one row per CDR3 protein. The repertoire has some 130,000 distinct CDR3 sequences, about 22% of them found once; the top ten carry 2.5% to 3%. Samples came from axillary lymph nodes draining the breast cancer. Sequenced sample: axillary lymph node tissue. These receptor sequences come from a female donor with breast cancer. Some clones in this sample may be carry-over from other donors' samples.

This clonotype was found a few times. This may arise from a read error, as a much more abundant clone is one base away. The chain combines TRBV20-1 with TRBJ2-1; 9 bases align to TRBD1. Germline CDR1 and CDR2: DFQATT and SNEGSKA (reference sequence). This CDR3 is built from 14 residues. The CDR3 nucleotides read TGCAGTGCTGCGGGACAGGGAGACTACAGTGAGCAGTTCTTC. The encoded protein is CSAAGQGDYSEQFF.

This clonotype was picked up many times. This chain uses TRBV11-2 with TRBJ2-5; TRBD2 agrees at 13 bases. Germline V CDR1 and CDR2: SGHAT, FQNNGV. The CDR3 is 17 residues long. V dropped 5 bases and J dropped 1; count of bases not matched to a gene: 7. The CDR3, as DNA: TGTGCCAGCAGCAGGGGGACTAGCGGGACCCGCCAAGAGACCCAGTACTTC. Amino acid sequence: CASSRGTSGTRQETQYF. Supplemented by reference TRBV11-2 and TRBJ2-5, the full variable domain reads EAGVAQSPRYKIIEKRQSVAFWCNPISGHATLYWYQQILGQGPKLLIQFQNNGVVDDSQLPKDRFSAERLKGVDSTLKIQPAKLEDSAVYLCASSRGTSGTRQETQYFGPGTRLLVL.